This T cell receptor (beta chain) was sequenced in a study of cytomegalovirus exposure and HLA in healthy donors. General study findings and limits: Usually a TCR sequence was rare, but some public TCRs were found in many donors.

PCR was performed using 60 Vbeta and 13 Jbeta primers. Only in-frame clones appear in the TCRdb table, and some are missing; sequencing was by immunoSEQ multiplex PCR. The table has 170,000 or so clones, roughly three quarters seen once; the top ten hold around 14%. Donors showed nominal health when sampled, although they likely had unrecorded immune exposures. The CDR3 is 15 amino acids. The V and J ends lost 2 bases and 11 bases respectively, with 21 bases between them. CDR1 is SNHLY and CDR2 is FYNNEI in the germline V gene. Points on this clone: Its antigen remains unknown.

This clonotype was sampled from a woman in her forties or fifties in good health and CMV-seropositive. Source material: PBMCs. The gene calls are TRBV2 and TRBJ2-5; perhaps TRBD2 as D (5 bases). CDR3 loop: CASSELPEPTREQYF. In DNA form, the CDR3 reads TGTGCCAGCAGTGAATTACCAGAACCTACGAGGGAGCAGTACTTC.